This TCR beta chain stems from a study of cytomegalovirus exposure and HLA in healthy donors. Overall study: The Caucasian-associated ancestry cluster contained roughly four fifths of the approximately 390 genotyped donors.

This clone appeared once. V was pared by 4 bases and J by 1 base, with 0 bases of the junction left unmatched. The germline V gene encodes CDR1 MGHRA and CDR2 YSYEKL. The CDR3 has 14 residues. The PCR made use of 60 Vbeta and 13 Jbeta primers. Data came from immunoSEQ multiplex PCR; TCRdb stores just in-frame clones and leaves some out. The table lists tens of thousands of clones, less than 80% of them singletons, with 3% to 3.5% in the top ten. The chain uses TRBV4-1 and TRBJ2-5, with 10 bases that match TRBD2. This sequence originates from a woman in her forties or fifties in good health and CMV-seronegative. Sequencing was done on a sample of PBMCs. For the CDR3, the DNA is TGCGCCAGCAGCCGGACTAGCGGCCAAGAGACCCAGTACTTC. It yields the protein CASSRTSGQETQYF.